This T cell receptor beta chain comes out of a study of patients and donors after allogeneic stem cell transplantation. In germline, CDR1 is DFQATT, CDR2 SNEGSKA (reference sequence). Trimming removed 0 bases at V and 2 bases at J, with 12 bases between. This CDR3 is built from 15 residues. MiXCR was run by TCRdb on the RT-PCR reads, yielding one entry per CDR3 protein. The sample contains about a million distinct CDR3 sequences, roughly 18% of which appear only once. Material: blood, either unsorted or a sorted T cell fraction (not recorded which). The receptor comes from a human donor who was either an allogeneic HSCT recipient or a stem cell or donor lymphocyte infusion donor (not recorded which). It is not recorded whose cells these are; they may come from a transplant donor. V usage is TRBV20-1 and J usage is TRBJ2-3, with a possible D match to TRBD2 (5 bases). The CDR3 DNA follows: TGCAGTGCTAGAGATCTTGGGGAGATCACAGATACGCAGTATTTT. This codes for CSARDLGEITDTQYF.